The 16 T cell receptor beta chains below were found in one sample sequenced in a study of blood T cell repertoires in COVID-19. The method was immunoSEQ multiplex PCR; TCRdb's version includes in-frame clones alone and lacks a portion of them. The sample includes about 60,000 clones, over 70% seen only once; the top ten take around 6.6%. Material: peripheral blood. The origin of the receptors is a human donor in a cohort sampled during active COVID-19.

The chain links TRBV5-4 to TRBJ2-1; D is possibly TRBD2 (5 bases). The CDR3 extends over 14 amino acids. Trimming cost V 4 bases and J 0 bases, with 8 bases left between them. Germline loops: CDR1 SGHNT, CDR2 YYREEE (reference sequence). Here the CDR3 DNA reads TGTGCCAGCAGCCCGGCGGGCTCCTACAATGAGCAGTTCTTC. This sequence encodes CASSPAGSYNEQFF.

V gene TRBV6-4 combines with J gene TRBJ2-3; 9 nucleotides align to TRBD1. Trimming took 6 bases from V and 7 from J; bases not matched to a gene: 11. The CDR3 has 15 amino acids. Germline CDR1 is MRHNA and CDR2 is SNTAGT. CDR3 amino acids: CASSDPGQGGHTQYF. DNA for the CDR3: TGTGCCAGCAGCGACCCGGGACAGGGTGGACATACGCAGTATTTT.

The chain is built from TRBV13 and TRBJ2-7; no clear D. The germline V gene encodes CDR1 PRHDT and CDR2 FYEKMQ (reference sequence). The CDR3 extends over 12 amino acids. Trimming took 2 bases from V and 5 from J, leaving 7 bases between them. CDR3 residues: CASSLPRDEQYF. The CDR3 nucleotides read TGTGCCAGCAGCTTACCCCGAGACGAGCAGTACTTC.

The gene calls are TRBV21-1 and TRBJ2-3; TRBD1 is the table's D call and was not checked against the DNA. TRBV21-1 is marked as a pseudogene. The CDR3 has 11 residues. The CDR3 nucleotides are TGTGCCAGCCAGGCTAGGGGTACGCAGTATTTT. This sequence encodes CASQARGTQYF.

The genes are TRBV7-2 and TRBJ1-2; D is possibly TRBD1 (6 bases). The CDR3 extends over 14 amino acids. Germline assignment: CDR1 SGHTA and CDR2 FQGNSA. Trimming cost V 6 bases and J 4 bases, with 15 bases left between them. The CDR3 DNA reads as TGTGCCAGCAGTTCCGGCGGACAGCTCTATGGCTACACCTTC. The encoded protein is CASSSGGQLYGYTF.

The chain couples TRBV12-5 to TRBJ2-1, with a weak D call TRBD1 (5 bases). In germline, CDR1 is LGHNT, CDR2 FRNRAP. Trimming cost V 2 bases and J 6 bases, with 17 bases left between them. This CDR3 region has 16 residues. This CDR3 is CASGLPVSGHRNEQFF. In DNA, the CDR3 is TGTGCTAGTGGTTTGCCCGTATCAGGGCATCGCAATGAGCAGTTCTTC. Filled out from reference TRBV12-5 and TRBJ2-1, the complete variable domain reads DARVTQTPRHKVTEMGQEVTMRCQPILGHNTVFWYRQTMMQGLELLAYFRNRAPLDDSGMPKDRFSAEMPDATLATLKIQPSEPRDSAVYFCASGLPVSGHRNEQFFGPGTRLTVL.

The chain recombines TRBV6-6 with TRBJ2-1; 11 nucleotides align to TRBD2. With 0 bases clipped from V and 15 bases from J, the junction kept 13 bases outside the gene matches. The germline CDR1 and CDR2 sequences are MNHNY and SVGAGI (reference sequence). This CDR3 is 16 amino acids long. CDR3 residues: CASSYSMGTSGRGWFF. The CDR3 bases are TGTGCCAGCAGTTACTCGATGGGGACTAGCGGTCGGGGCTGGTTCTTC.

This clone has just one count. This CDR3 is CASGGGLAGADTQYF. DNA for the CDR3: TGTGCCAGCGGGGGGGGACTAGCGGGAGCAGATACGCAGTATTTT. The chain recombines TRBV9 with TRBJ2-3; 14 bases agree with TRBD2. Unmatched junction bases numbered 5, after V lost 7 bases and J lost 4 bases. CDR3 length equals 15 residues. The germline V gene encodes CDR1 SGDLS and CDR2 YYNGEE.

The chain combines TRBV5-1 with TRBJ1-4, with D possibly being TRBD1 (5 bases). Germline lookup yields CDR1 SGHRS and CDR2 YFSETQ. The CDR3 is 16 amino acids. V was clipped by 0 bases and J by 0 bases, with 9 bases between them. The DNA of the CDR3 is TGCGCCAGCAGCTTGGGACAGAGCTCAACTAATGAAAAACTGTTTTTT. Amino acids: CASSLGQSSTNEKLFF.

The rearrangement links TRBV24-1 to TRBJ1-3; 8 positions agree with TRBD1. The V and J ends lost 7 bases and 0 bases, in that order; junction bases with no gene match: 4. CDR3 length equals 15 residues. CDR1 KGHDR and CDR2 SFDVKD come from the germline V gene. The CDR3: CATRTTGGSGNTIYF. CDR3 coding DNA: TGTGCCACCAGAACCACAGGGGGCTCTGGAAACACCATATATTTT.

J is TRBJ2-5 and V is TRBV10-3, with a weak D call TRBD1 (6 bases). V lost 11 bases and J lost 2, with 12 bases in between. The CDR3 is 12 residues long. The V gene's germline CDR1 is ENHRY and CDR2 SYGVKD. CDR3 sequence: CAGGQGQETQYF. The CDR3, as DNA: TGTGCCGGTGGGCAGGGGCAAGAGACCCAGTACTTC.

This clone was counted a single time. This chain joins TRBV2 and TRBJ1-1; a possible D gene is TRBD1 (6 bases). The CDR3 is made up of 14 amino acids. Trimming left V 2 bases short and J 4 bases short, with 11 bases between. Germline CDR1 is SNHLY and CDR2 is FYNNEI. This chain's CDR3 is CASSEQGMFTEAFF. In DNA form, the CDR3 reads TGTGCCAGCAGTGAACAGGGGATGTTCACTGAAGCTTTCTTT.

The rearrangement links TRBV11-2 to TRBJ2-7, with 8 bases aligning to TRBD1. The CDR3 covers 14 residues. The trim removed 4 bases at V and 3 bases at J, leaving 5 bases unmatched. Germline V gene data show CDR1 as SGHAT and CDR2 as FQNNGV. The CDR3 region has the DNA TGTGCCAGCAGCTACGGACAGGGCAACTACGAGCAGTACTTC. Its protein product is CASSYGQGNYEQYF.

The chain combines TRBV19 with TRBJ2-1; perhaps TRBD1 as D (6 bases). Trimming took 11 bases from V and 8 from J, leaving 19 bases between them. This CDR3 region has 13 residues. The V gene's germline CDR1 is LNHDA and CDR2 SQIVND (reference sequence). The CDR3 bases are TGTGCCTGCCGAGATAGGGGGTCGGATGAGCAGTTCTTC. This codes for CACRDRGSDEQFF.

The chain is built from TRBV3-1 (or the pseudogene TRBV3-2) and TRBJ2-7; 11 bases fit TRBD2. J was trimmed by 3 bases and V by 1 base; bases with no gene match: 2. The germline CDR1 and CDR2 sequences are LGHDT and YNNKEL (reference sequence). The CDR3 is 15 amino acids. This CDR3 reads CASSQAGTSGYEQYF. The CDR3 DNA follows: TGTGCCAGCAGCCAAGCCGGGACTAGCGGCTACGAGCAGTACTTC.

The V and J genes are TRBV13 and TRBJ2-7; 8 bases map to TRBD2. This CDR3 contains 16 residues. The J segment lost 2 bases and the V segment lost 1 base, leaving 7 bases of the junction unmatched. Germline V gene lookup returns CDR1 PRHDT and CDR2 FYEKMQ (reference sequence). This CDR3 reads CASSLVIAGTPYEQYF. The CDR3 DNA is TGTGCCAGCAGCTTAGTGATAGCGGGGACGCCCTACGAGCAGTACTTC.